The present entry profiles one TCR beta chain with its context. Its antigen is as yet unknown. This may come from a read error, since a much larger clone is one base off. Isolated RNA was reverse transcribed in full, so expressed TCRB transcripts were sequenced. Produced via immunoSEQ multiplex PCR; TCRdb's table is partial and in-frame only. This sample has about 160,000 clones, with just over 8% found just once. These data come from a study of beta chain features in type 1 diabetes. General observations from the study: Type 1 diabetes patients showed a moderate but significant shortening of TCRB CDR3s in all four CD4+ subsets.

Sequencing was carried out using central memory CD4+ T cells from blood. This TCR came from a young woman with type 1 diabetes.

CDR3 loop: CASSWGQDNYGYTF. CDR3 in DNA: TGTGCCAGCAGTTGGGGACAGGATAACTATGGCTACACCTTC. The rearrangement links TRBV6-6 to TRBJ1-2, with 8 positions matching TRBD1. The CDR3 loop spans 14 amino acids. Trimming removed 4 bases from V and 1 base from J; junction bases left unmatched: 2. Per the germline V gene, CDR1 is MNHNY and CDR2 is SVGAGI (reference sequence).